One T cell receptor beta chain is described in this entry. This record comes from a study of monozygotic twins with inflammatory bowel disease. TCRdb re-analyzed the 5' RACE reads; it lists each CDR3 protein once, without DNA. The sample table includes roughly 330,000 distinct CDR3 sequences. This CDR3 contains 16 residues. Germline CDR1 and CDR2: MDHEN and SYDVKM. The material sequenced was blood. This receptor was obtained from a human donor with ulcerative colitis or Crohn's disease, or a healthy co-twin of an affected twin (not recorded which). V usage is TRBV28 and J usage is TRBJ2-2; TCRdb's D call of TRBD1 is untestable without DNA. The CDR3 here is CASFEQARPNTGELFF.